The 20 T cell receptor beta chains below come from one sample, sequenced in a study of regulatory dendritic cells for organ transplantation. Sequencing was performed with immunoSEQ multiplex PCR; in TCRdb, only in-frame clones are kept and a portion is missing. Among under 35,000 clones, under 90% were seen once, and the ten largest hold roughly 0.4%. The sequencing input was naive CD8+ T cells from blood. Subset in this sample: CD45RA+ naive T cells. The source is a human donor in good health.

V usage is TRBV13 and J usage is TRBJ1-1, with unresolved D. Germline V gene sequence: CDR1 PRHDT, CDR2 FYEKMQ (reference sequence). The CDR3 covers 12 residues. Trimming removed 3 bases from V and 5 bases from J, with 7 bases in between. CDR3 nucleotides: TGTGCCAGCAGCTTCTTGACAACTGAAGCTTTCTTT. Protein product: CASSFLTTEAFF.

The chain links TRBV7-8 to TRBJ1-5, with D tentatively TRBD1 (5 bases). The CDR3 is made up of 16 amino acids. Trimming stripped 5 bases from V and 4 bases from J, with 18 bases between. Germline V gene sequence: CDR1 SGHVS, CDR2 FQNEAQ. This chain's CDR3 is CASSRRVRKGNQPQHF. The CDR3 nucleotides are TGTGCCAGCAGCCGCAGGGTTAGGAAAGGGAATCAGCCCCAGCATTTT.

This clone appeared a few times. The chain carries TRBV7-2 and TRBJ1-6, with 7 bases identical to TRBD1. This CDR3 comprises 15 residues. Germline V gene sequence: CDR1 SGHTA, CDR2 FQGNSA. After removal of 11 bases from V and 4 bases from J, the junction contained 11 bases not matched to a gene. The DNA of the CDR3 is TGTGCCTCCAGACAGGGTCTGGGGTATAATTCACCCCTCCACTTT. It specifies CASRQGLGYNSPLHF.

The chain combines TRBV4-3 with TRBJ2-7; D not certain. Germline V gives CDR1 LGHNA, CDR2 YSLEER. Trimming left V 0 bases short and J 6 bases short, with 9 bases between. The CDR3 has 13 amino acids. The CDR3 region is CASSQDHGGEQYF. CDR3 bases: TGCGCCAGCAGCCAAGATCACGGTGGCGAGCAGTACTTC.

The chain couples TRBV10-3 to TRBJ2-3, with 10 bases aligning to TRBD2. Germline CDR1 and CDR2: ENHRY and SYGVKD. V gave up 6 bases and J gave up 5 bases; unmatched junction bases: 23. The CDR3 is 20 amino acids. The CDR3 loop reads CAIRRVTRAGGVGSIDTQYF. CDR3 in DNA: TGTGCCATCAGGCGAGTTACGAGAGCGGGGGGGGTCGGATCGATAGATACGCAGTATTTT.

This chain connects TRBV7-9 to TRBJ2-4; TRBD1 matches 8 bases. The CDR3 totals 16 residues. Trimming at V came to 5 bases and at J to 1 base, leaving 7 bases not matched to a gene. CDR1 is SEHNR, CDR2 FQNEAQ, per germline (reference sequence). The CDR3 DNA reads as TGTGCCAGCAGCACCCCGGACAGGGACGCCAAAAACATTCAGTACTTC. Translation: CASSTPDRDAKNIQYF.

The V and J genes are TRBV5-5 and TRBJ2-7; 9 nucleotides line up with TRBD1. After removal of 4 bases from V and 5 bases from J, the junction contained 7 bases not matched to a gene. The CDR3 is made up of 14 amino acids. Germline CDR1 SGHKS, CDR2 YYEKEE (reference sequence). In DNA, the CDR3 is TGTGCCAGCAGCGTCGGGACAGGGTGGGACGAGCAGTACTTC. This translates into CASSVGTGWDEQYF.

The chain employs TRBV19 and TRBJ1-5, with D perhaps TRBD1 (6 bases). The CDR3 covers 17 residues. Germline V gene sequence: CDR1 LNHDA, CDR2 SQIVND (reference sequence). Deletions cut 6 bases from V and 2 bases from J, with 20 bases between. The CDR3 bases are TGTGCCAGTAGCCCCAGGCAGGGGCACTATGGCAATCAGCCCCAGCATTTT. Its translation: CASSPRQGHYGNQPQHF. Full variable domain (outside the CDR3, taken from reference TRBV19 and TRBJ1-5): DGGITQSPKYLFRKEGQNVTLSCEQNLNHDAMYWYRQDPGQGLRLIYYSQIVNDFQKGDIAEGYSVSREKKESFPLTVTSAQKNPTAFYLCASSPRQGHYGNQPQHFGDGTRLSIL.

This chain connects TRBV7-9 to TRBJ2-7; D is unresolved. The V end lost 5 bases, the J end lost 2 bases, and 16 bases lay between the germline ends. Germline CDR1 SEHNR, CDR2 FQNEAQ (reference sequence). This CDR3 region has 15 residues. The CDR3 here is CASSHDSNRPYEQYF. In nucleotides, the CDR3 is TGTGCCAGCAGCCACGACTCAAACCGACCCTACGAGCAGTACTTC.

The rearrangement uses TRBV19 and TRBJ2-3, with D maybe TRBD1 (6 bases). CDR3 length: 13 residues. Trimming cost V 3 bases and J 6 bases, with 10 bases left between them. Looked up from germline, CDR1 is LNHDA and CDR2 is SQIVND (reference sequence). The CDR3 region has the DNA TGTGCCAGTAGTATTCACAGGGAGGATACGCAGTATTTT. It codes for CASSIHREDTQYF.

V usage is TRBV19 and J usage is TRBJ2-5; 10 nucleotides match TRBD2. CDR1 LNHDA and CDR2 SQIVND come from the germline V gene (reference sequence). V trimming: 2 bases; J trimming: 6 bases; junction bases outside the gene matches: 6. This CDR3 contains 15 residues. CDR3 sequence (DNA): TGTGCCAGTAGTATATCTAGCGGGGGCCATCAGACCCAGTACTTC. Its protein product is CASSISSGGHQTQYF.

The chain has TRBV4-3 and TRBJ2-7; 12 bases line up with TRBD2. CDR3 size: 17 residues. V shed 0 bases, J shed 3 bases, and the junction held 6 bases outside the gene matches. Germline-derived CDR1 and CDR2 are LGHNA and YSLEER. CDR3 residues: CASSQEWASGGVYEQYF. Written as DNA, the CDR3 is TGCGCCAGCAGCCAAGAATGGGCTAGCGGGGGGGTCTACGAGCAGTACTTC.

The chain carries TRBV9 and TRBJ1-5, with a possible D match to TRBD1 (6 bases). The germline CDR1 and CDR2 sequences are SGDLS and YYNGEE. The CDR3 spans 14 residues. The V and J ends lost 4 bases and 2 bases respectively, with 10 bases between them. CDR3 loop: CASSPSGGNQPQHF. The CDR3 DNA follows: TGTGCCAGCAGCCCCTCAGGGGGCAATCAGCCCCAGCATTTT.

The gene calls are TRBV7-9 and TRBJ2-2; possible D gene TRBD2, 6 bases. From germline, CDR1 is SEHNR and CDR2 FQNEAQ (reference sequence). This CDR3 has 19 residues. The germline V and J ends were trimmed by 5 bases and 2 bases, with 24 bases remaining between them. The CDR3 is CASSADSSRETGNTGELFF. In DNA, the CDR3 is TGTGCCAGCAGCGCGGACTCATCTCGGGAGACCGGTAACACCGGGGAGCTGTTTTTT.

The rearrangement uses TRBV29-1 and TRBJ2-7, with D maybe TRBD1 (6 bases). This CDR3 is built from 13 residues. Germline CDR1 SQVTM, CDR2 ANQGSEA. V lost 4 bases to trimming and J lost 2 bases, with 12 bases between them. The CDR3 coding sequence is TGCAGCGTTGGTGGAGGACAGACCTACGAGCAGTACTTC. This gives the protein CSVGGGQTYEQYF.

This chain joins TRBV27 and TRBJ1-1; 10 bases line up with TRBD1. CDR1 and CDR2 (germline): MNHEY, SMNVEV (reference sequence). This CDR3 region has 13 residues. Losses at the gene ends were 5 bases for V and 4 bases for J; bases not matched to a gene: 1. The CDR3 nucleotides read TGTGCCAGCAGTGGACAGGGGGGCACTGAAGCTTTCTTT. Encoded protein: CASSGQGGTEAFF.

V gene TRBV19 combines with J gene TRBJ1-1; 7 nucleotides align to TRBD1. In germline, CDR1 is LNHDA, CDR2 SQIVND (reference sequence). The CDR3 has 16 residues. The V and J ends lost 7 bases and 6 bases, in that order; junction bases with no gene match: 17. The CDR3 nucleotides are TGTGCCAGTACCCAATTAACCTTCACCGGGACAGCTGAAGCTTTCTTT. It yields the protein CASTQLTFTGTAEAFF.

This chain links TRBV6-4 with TRBJ2-7; 9 bases align to TRBD2. This CDR3 has 14 residues. Unmatched junction bases numbered 4, after V lost 3 bases and J lost 4 bases. Germline assignment: CDR1 MRHNA and CDR2 SNTAGT. The chain's CDR3 is CASSEVAGEYEQYF. The DNA for the CDR3 is TGTGCCAGCAGTGAGGTAGCGGGGGAGTACGAGCAGTACTTC.

The chain couples TRBV4-3 to TRBJ2-6; 10 bases are shared with TRBD1. The CDR3 covers 17 residues. Per the germline V gene, CDR1 is LGHNA and CDR2 is YSLEER. Germline trimming cut 2 bases from V and 0 bases from J; bases unmatched to any gene: 1. The CDR3 is CASSQWTGGSGANVLTF. The CDR3 nucleotides read TGCGCCAGCAGCCAATGGACAGGGGGCTCTGGGGCCAACGTCCTGACTTTC.

The CDR3 is CASSHRRTGSEKLFF. DNA for the CDR3: TGTGCCAGCAGCCACCGGAGGACAGGGAGTGAAAAACTGTTTTTT. This chain joins TRBV5-5 and TRBJ1-4; TRBD1 matches 8 bases. Unmatched junction bases numbered 9, after V lost 4 bases and J lost 7 bases. Looked up from germline, CDR1 is SGHKS and CDR2 is YYEKEE (reference sequence). The CDR3 extends over 15 amino acids.